These T cell receptor beta chains were read from a single sample in a study of blood T cell repertoires in COVID-19. Sequencing was performed with immunoSEQ multiplex PCR; in TCRdb, only in-frame clones are kept and a portion is missing. The sample has approximately 58,000 clones, 77% seen once. The sample taken for sequencing was peripheral blood. These receptors all stem from a man in his 70s with active or convalescent COVID-19. Both conserved end residues are part of each CDR3. D genes are given only for firm matches. Clone size appears in some rows only: once, few, many, or a class for an expanded clone.

v_call	j_call	d_call	clone_size	cdr3_aa
TRBV19	TRBJ1-2	TRBD1	NA	CASSPRGDSYGYTF
TRBV15	TRBJ2-5	NA	NA	CATSSYGETQYF
TRBV19	TRBJ1-6	TRBD1	NA	CASTDRVNSPLHF
TRBV30	TRBJ1-4	NA	NA	CAWKFRGTNEKLFF
TRBV7-3	TRBJ1-1	TRBD1	NA	CASSLTGRGTGTEAFF
TRBV19	TRBJ2-3	TRBD2	once	CASSTSGGAVGDTQYF
TRBV28	TRBJ1-3	NA	NA	CASSFQTDTIYF
TRBV19	TRBJ1-5	NA	NA	CASSKGQGPNQPQHF
TRBV6-6	TRBJ1-1	TRBD1	few	CASSYSTGTGGTEAFF
TRBV12-5	TRBJ2-7	TRBD2	NA	CASGPRASGRAYEQYF
TRBV30	TRBJ1-6	NA	NA	CAWTAQGNSPLHF
TRBV29-1	TRBJ1-4	NA	NA	CSVAISRGGTNEKLFF
TRBV6-5	TRBJ1-1	TRBD1	NA	CASSYSGRGYTEAFF
TRBV4-2	TRBJ2-3	TRBD2	NA	CASSQDATSGLDTQYF
TRBV19	TRBJ2-7	NA	NA	CASSMGGLATHYEQYF
TRBV3-1/TRBV3-2	TRBJ2-1	NA	NA	CASSQARQLEQFF
TRBV29-1	TRBJ1-2	TRBD1	NA	CSAPSTGLGNGYTF
TRBV7-2	TRBJ2-5	TRBD2	NA	CASSPRRIGLAGGETQYF
TRBV2	TRBJ2-3	TRBD1	NA	CASNLQGAGDTQYF
TRBV7-2	TRBJ1-5	NA	NA	CASSLEGISHSNQPQHF